One and the same sample provided the 32 T cell receptor beta chains below, sequenced in a study of shared clonotypes between healthy human individuals. The repertoire was sequenced with immunoSEQ multiplex PCR; TCRdb's copy has only in-frame clones and lacks some. The data contain around 500,000 clones, around 80% of them singletons. The sample consisted of PBMCs. Source of these receptors: a woman between 40 and 55 years old in good health. Some clones in this sample may be carry-over from other donors' samples.

This chain uses TRBV18 with TRBJ1-3; D is perhaps TRBD1 (5 bases). V lost 6 bases to trimming and J lost 0 bases, with 12 bases between them. The germline gives CDR1 KGHSH, CDR2 LQKENI. The CDR3 has 15 amino acids. CDR3 amino acids: CASSTTGDSGNTIYF. CDR3 nucleotides: TGTGCCAGCTCGACAACAGGAGACTCTGGAAACACCATATATTTT. Using reference TRBV18 and TRBJ1-3 for the parts outside the CDR3, the full variable domain is NAGVMQNPRHLVRRRGQEARLRCSPMKGHSHVYWYRQLPEEGLKFMVYLQKENIIDESGMPKERFSAEFPKEGPSILRIQQVVRGDSAAYFCASSTTGDSGNTIYFGEGSWLTVV.

The rearrangement joins TRBV7-2 to TRBJ2-3; 13 bases align to TRBD2. Germline assignment: CDR1 SGHTA and CDR2 FQGNSA. The CDR3 length is 16 residues. The V and J ends lost 4 bases and 4 bases, in that order; junction bases with no gene match: 5. The CDR3, as DNA: TGTGCCAGCAGCTCAAGGACTAGCGGGAGCTCAGATACGCAGTATTTT. This sequence encodes CASSSRTSGSSDTQYF.

The genes are TRBV7-9 and TRBJ2-5; D gene unclear. CDR3 length: 12 amino acids. Germline CDR1 and CDR2: SEHNR and FQNEAQ (reference sequence). Trimming took 2 bases from V and 5 from J, leaving 6 bases between them. CDR3 coding DNA: TGTGCCAGCAGCTTAAATCGGGAGACCCAGTACTTC. Translating gives CASSLNRETQYF. The full variable domain, completed using reference TRBV7-9 and TRBJ2-5, is DTGVSQNPRHKITKRGQNVTFRCDPISEHNRLYWYRQTLGQGPEFLTYFQNEAQLEKSRLLSDRFSAERPKGSFSTLEIQRTEQGDSAMYLCASSLNRETQYFGPGTRLLVL.

This rearrangement joins TRBV5-1 to TRBJ1-1, with D unclear. The V end lost 3 bases, the J end lost 1 base, and 13 bases lay between the germline ends. The CDR3 extends over 15 amino acids. CDR1 SGHRS and CDR2 YFSETQ come from the germline V gene. CDR3 nucleotide sequence: TGCGCCAGCAGCTATTCGGGTCGCGGGAACACTGAAGCTTTCTTT. The encoded protein is CASSYSGRGNTEAFF. Full variable domain (outside the CDR3, taken from reference TRBV5-1 and TRBJ1-1): KAGVTQTPRYLIKTRGQQVTLSCSPISGHRSVSWYQQTPGQGLQFLFEYFSETQRNKGNFPGRFSGRQFSNSRSEMNVSTLELGDSALYLCASSYSGRGNTEAFFGQGTRLTVV.

V gene TRBV30 combines with J gene TRBJ2-2, with a tentative D call TRBD2 (7 bases). V shed 0 bases and J shed 6 bases, with 8 bases lying between them. The CDR3 has 13 residues. Germline V gene lookup returns CDR1 GTSNPN and CDR2 SVGIG (reference sequence). As DNA, the CDR3 is TGTGCCTGGAGTGTAGGGGGGGCCGGGGAGCTGTTTTTT. It is translated as CAWSVGGAGELFF. Using reference TRBV30 and TRBJ2-2 for the parts outside the CDR3, the full variable domain is SQTIHQWPATLVQPVGSPLSLECTVEGTSNPNLYWYRQAAGRGLQLLFYSVGIGQISSEVPQNLSASRPQDRQFILSSKKLLLSDSGFYLCAWSVGGAGELFFGEGSRLTVL.

Only a few counts were recorded for this clone. Other DNA variants within this sample encode the same CDR3. This chain joins TRBV5-4 and TRBJ2-3, with D possibly TRBD2 on 5 matching bases. CDR1 and CDR2 from the germline V gene are SGHNT and YYREEE (reference sequence). The CDR3 contains 14 residues. With 0 bases removed from V and 0 bases from J, the gap between germline ends came to 5 bases. The CDR3 here is CASSLGGSTDTQYF. The DNA of the CDR3 is TGTGCCAGCAGCTTGGGCGGGAGCACAGATACGCAGTATTTT. Based on the CDR3 plus reference TRBV5-4 and TRBJ2-3, the full variable domain is ETGVTQSPTHLIKTRGQQVTLRCSSQSGHNTVSWYQQALGQGPQFIFQYYREEENGRGNFPPRFSGLQFPNYSSELNVNALELDDSALYLCASSLGGSTDTQYFGPGTRLTVL.

The rearrangement joins TRBV10-3 to TRBJ1-3, with D possibly being TRBD1 (6 bases). The V gene's germline CDR1 is ENHRY and CDR2 SYGVKD. This CDR3 comprises 17 residues. With 0 bases removed from V and 0 bases from J, the gap between germline ends came to 12 bases. The CDR3 sequence is CAISESGGFSSGNTIYF. CDR3 DNA sequence: TGTGCCATCAGTGAGTCAGGGGGGTTCAGCTCTGGAAACACCATATATTTT.

The chain has TRBV5-4 and TRBJ1-2; maybe TRBD1 (5 bases). V was pared by 1 base and J by 3 bases, with 10 bases between. The CDR3 sequence is 14 residues long. Germline V CDR1 and CDR2: SGHNT, YYREEE (reference sequence). The CDR3 bases are TGTGCCAGCAGCTTGCCGACGGGGGACTATGGCTACACCTTC. This encodes CASSLPTGDYGYTF.

Regarding this clone: A read error is the likely source, as a far larger clone sits one nucleotide away. This chain joins TRBV5-1 and TRBJ2-3, with D possibly TRBD2 on 5 matching bases. Germline CDR1 is SGHRS and CDR2 is YFSETQ. The CDR3 loop spans 15 amino acids. Here the CDR3 DNA reads TGCGCCAGCAGCTTGGGGCTAGCAGTTACAGATACGCGGTATTTT. It translates to CASSLGLAVTDTRYF.

The genes are TRBV7-9 and TRBJ2-2; the D gene is possibly TRBD2 (5 bases). CDR1 SEHNR and CDR2 FQNEAQ come from the germline V gene (reference sequence). CDR3 size: 14 residues. V dropped 5 bases and J dropped 5 bases, with 12 bases sitting between them. DNA for the CDR3: TGTGCCAGCAGCGGAGGACTTCAAACCGGGGAGCTGTTTTTT. Protein: CASSGGLQTGELFF.

This chain joins TRBV9 and TRBJ2-2, with 11 positions matching TRBD2. V lost 4 bases to trimming and J lost 0 bases; unmatched junction nucleotides: 14. CDR1 is SGDLS and CDR2 is YYNGEE in the germline V gene. The CDR3 runs to 20 residues. The CDR3 here is CASSTRARLAGTANTGELFF. The CDR3 DNA reads as TGTGCCAGCAGCACTCGGGCGCGACTAGCGGGGACCGCGAACACCGGGGAGCTGTTTTTT.

In its sample, this clone was seen a few times. V gene TRBV7-9 combines with J gene TRBJ2-1, with 7 bases identical to TRBD1. The ends lost 8 bases at V and 10 bases at J; junction bases unmatched: 14. CDR1 and CDR2 (germline): SEHNR, FQNEAQ (reference sequence). This CDR3 has 14 amino acids. The CDR3 spells CASGVGDRSSEQFF. The CDR3 nucleotides are TGTGCCAGCGGGGTGGGGGACAGATCCTCCGAGCAGTTCTTC.

V and J are TRBV5-1 and TRBJ1-1, with D unclear. The CDR3 is 15 residues long. V gave up 1 base and J gave up 0 bases, with 10 bases separating them. The germline CDR1 and CDR2 sequences are SGHRS and YFSETQ. CDR3 nucleotide sequence: TGCGCCAGCAGCTTGCTCGGATCCCTGAACACTGAAGCTTTCTTT. It codes for CASSLLGSLNTEAFF.

The V and J genes are TRBV4-2 and TRBJ1-4; D might be TRBD1 (6 bases). V was pared by 0 bases and J by 4 bases, with 12 bases between. The CDR3 is 16 residues long. Germline V gene lookup returns CDR1 LGHNA and CDR2 YNFKEQ. CDR3 DNA sequence: TGTGCCAGCAGCCAAGATCGGGGGGCCGGTAATGAAAAACTGTTTTTT. Translating gives CASSQDRGAGNEKLFF.

V usage is TRBV18 and J usage is TRBJ2-2, with a weak D call TRBD2 (5 bases). The CDR3 consists of 15 residues. The V end was cut by 6 bases, the J end by 0 bases, with 11 bases between. Germline assignment: CDR1 KGHSH and CDR2 LQKENI. The CDR3 DNA is TGTGCCAGCTCCGAGATCGGGGCGAACACCGGGGAGCTGTTTTTT. This translates into CASSEIGANTGELFF.

The chain joins TRBV7-8 to TRBJ2-7, with 9 bases that match TRBD2. V lost 1 base, J lost 0 bases, and 13 bases stayed unmatched. The CDR3 sequence is 19 residues long. CDR1 is SGHVS and CDR2 is FQNEAQ in the germline V gene. The CDR3 is CASSLGLGSGGYSSYEQYF. CDR3 coding DNA: TGTGCCAGCAGCTTAGGCCTTGGTAGCGGGGGTTACAGCTCCTACGAGCAGTACTTC.

This chain uses TRBV6-1 with TRBJ2-3; 10 bases map to TRBD2. The trim removed 6 bases at V and 4 bases at J, leaving 4 bases unmatched. The CDR3 length is 14 residues. CDR1 and CDR2 (germline): MNHNS, SASEGT. CDR3 in amino acids: CASRLAGDADTQYF. CDR3 DNA: TGTGCCAGCAGGCTAGCGGGAGACGCAGATACGCAGTATTTT.

This rearrangement joins TRBV7-6 to TRBJ2-3, with D perhaps TRBD1 or TRBD2 (5 bases each). The CDR3 extends over 15 amino acids. The V end was cut by 7 bases, the J end by 4 bases, with 18 bases between. Germline values: CDR1 SGHVS, CDR2 FNYEAQ. The DNA for the CDR3 is TGTGCCAGCACCGTCCGGGGTGGGACCCCAGATACGCAGTATTTT. Protein: CASTVRGGTPDTQYF.

This chain joins TRBV7-8 and TRBJ1-5; D call uncertain. The germline V gene encodes CDR1 SGHVS and CDR2 FQNEAQ. V was cut by 1 base and J by 6 bases, with 16 bases left in between. The CDR3 runs 16 residues. CDR3: CASSLVGQTGGQPQHF. Here the CDR3 DNA reads TGTGCCAGCAGCTTAGTAGGTCAGACGGGAGGTCAGCCCCAGCATTTT.

V and J are TRBV30 and TRBJ2-5; D is uncertain. The last part of the DNA fits TRBJ2-7 better; the J call may be wrong. This CDR3 spans 12 amino acids. Germline CDR1 GTSNPN, CDR2 SVGIG (reference sequence). In DNA, the CDR3 is TGTGCCTGGAGTGGAAGTGCCCCCGAGCAGTACTTC. This encodes CAWSGSAPEQYF.

The chain employs TRBV4-2 and TRBJ2-1; either TRBD1 or TRBD2 may supply D (5 bases each). CDR3 length: 15 residues. Per germline, CDR1 LGHNA and CDR2 YNFKEQ. Trimming pared 0 bases from V and 12 bases from J, leaving 18 bases between. The DNA of the CDR3 is TGTGCCAGCAGCCAAGATTATAGGGGAGCTGGGTGGCAGTTCTTC. Its protein is CASSQDYRGAGWQFF.

V and J are TRBV7-9 and TRBJ2-4; the match to TRBD2 covers 9 bases. The CDR3 runs 18 residues. Looked up from germline, CDR1 is SEHNR and CDR2 is FQNEAQ (reference sequence). Unmatched junction bases numbered 9, after V lost 0 bases and J lost 3 bases. CDR3: CASSLALVAGEGKNIQYF. As DNA, the CDR3 is TGTGCCAGCAGCTTAGCGCTAGTAGCGGGAGAAGGCAAAAACATTCAGTACTTC.

The chain employs TRBV19 and TRBJ1-2; tentative D call: TRBD1 (6 bases). V was cut by 1 base and J by 2 bases, with 14 bases left in between. The CDR3 is 16 residues long. The germline V gene has CDR1 LNHDA and CDR2 SQIVND (reference sequence). CDR3 residues: CASSIGQDSQNYGYTF. In DNA, the CDR3 is TGTGCCAGTAGTATAGGCCAGGACAGCCAAAACTATGGCTACACCTTC.

Concerning this clone: This could be a read error, since a much larger clone is one nucleotide away. This chain connects TRBV28 to TRBJ1-2; D not certain. This CDR3 spans 13 amino acids. The germline V gene has CDR1 MDHEN and CDR2 SYDVKM. V dropped 1 base and J dropped 6 bases, with 9 bases sitting between them. The CDR3 DNA reads as TGTGCCAGCAGTTTATCTTCAAGGAATGGCTACACCTTC. Translation: CASSLSSRNGYTF.

This clone was found once. In nucleotides, the CDR3 is TGTGCCAGCTCACCACCGGCGGGTGGGGTCTACAATGAGCAGTTCTTC. This translates into CASSPPAGGVYNEQFF. The chain carries TRBV18 and TRBJ2-1; weak D call: TRBD2 (5 bases). The CDR3 has 16 amino acids. Germline assignment: CDR1 KGHSH and CDR2 LQKENI. Trimming pared 0 bases from V and 3 bases from J, leaving 12 bases between.

The chain carries TRBV6-4 and TRBJ1-1, with D uncertain. Germline V CDR1 and CDR2: MRHNA, SNTAGT. The CDR3 totals 13 residues. With 11 bases removed from V and 0 bases from J, the gap between germline ends came to 13 bases. For the CDR3, the DNA is TGTGCCTCAAAACGCACGTTGAACACTGAAGCTTTCTTT. It translates to CASKRTLNTEAFF.

The chain couples TRBV21-1 to TRBJ1-5. TRBV21-1 is an annotated pseudogene. CDR3 length: 14 residues. CDR3 loop: CASSKAGPNQPQHF. The CDR3 nucleotides are TGTGCCAGCAGCAAAGCAGGGCCCAATCAGCCCCAGCATTTT.

The chain links TRBV28 to TRBJ2-6, with D uncertain. V was cut by 7 bases and J by 2 bases, with 6 bases left in between. Germline lookup yields CDR1 MDHEN and CDR2 SYDVKM. This CDR3 region has 13 residues. CDR3 sequence reads: CASTLPGANVLTF. In DNA, the CDR3 is TGTGCCAGCACCCTACCTGGGGCCAACGTCCTGACTTTC.

The gene calls are TRBV7-8 and TRBJ1-2; 8 bases map to TRBD1. The length of the CDR3 is 17 residues. Germline values: CDR1 SGHVS, CDR2 FQNEAQ. V trimming: 3 bases; J trimming: 1 base; junction bases outside the gene matches: 10. The CDR3 DNA reads as TGTGCCAGCAGCTTTCGGACAGGGAGAACCTATAACTATGGCTACACCTTC. Its protein is CASSFRTGRTYNYGYTF. The variable domain in full, completed from reference TRBV7-8 and TRBJ1-2, reads GAGVSQSPRYKVAKRGQDVALRCDPISGHVSLFWYQQALGQGPEFLTYFQNEAQLDKSGLPSDRFFAERPEGSVSTLKIQRTQQEDSAVYLCASSFRTGRTYNYGYTFGSGTRLTVV.

Note on this clone: A far larger clone is a single base away, which makes a read error likely. J is TRBJ1-2 and V is TRBV6-6; maybe TRBD1 (5 bases). Germline V gene data show CDR1 as MNHNY and CDR2 as SVGAGI (reference sequence). CDR3 size: 11 residues. The CDR3 region is CASTGGAGHTF. In nucleotides, the CDR3 is TGTGCCAGTACGGGGGGAGCTGGCCACACCTTC.

The J gene is TRBJ1-5, the V gene TRBV5-4; no definite D call. V dropped 4 bases and J dropped 5 bases, with 13 bases sitting between them. From germline, CDR1 is SGHNT and CDR2 YYREEE (reference sequence). The CDR3 runs 14 residues. This CDR3 is CASSPGPVDQPQHF. CDR3 DNA: TGTGCCAGCAGCCCGGGCCCGGTGGATCAGCCCCAGCATTTT.

In this sample, this clone turned up a few times. The gene calls are TRBV6-4 and TRBJ1-5; 9 bases map to TRBD1. V lost 3 bases to trimming and J lost 7 bases; unmatched junction nucleotides: 7. The CDR3 covers 15 residues. CDR1 is MRHNA, CDR2 SNTAGT, per germline. The CDR3 bases are TGTGCCAGCAGTGAACTACAGGGGGCCCGCCAGCCCCAGCATTTT. Protein: CASSELQGARQPQHF.